Presented here are 29 T cell receptor beta chains from one specimen sequenced in a study of blood T cell repertoires in COVID-19. Using immunoSEQ multiplex PCR, the repertoire was profiled, and TCRdb retains in-frame clones only, with some absent. This table has hundreds of thousands of clones, roughly 85% appearing once. Sequencing was performed on PBMCs or T cells enriched from blood (not recorded which). Receptor source: a man aged 25-40 years who had recovered from COVID-19.

The chain employs TRBV5-1 and TRBJ1-6; 10 nucleotides line up with TRBD1. Germline CDR1 and CDR2: SGHRS and YFSETQ. This CDR3 region has 23 residues. The V segment lost 2 bases and the J segment 0 bases; nucleotides outside the gene matches: 20. CDR3 DNA: TGCGCCAGCAGCTTCATCCCAAGGACAGGGGGAAGTGGACTGAGCTCCTATAATTCACCCCTCCACTTT. Encoded protein: CASSFIPRTGGSGLSSYNSPLHF.

The chain couples TRBV19 to TRBJ2-1; TRBD2 might be the D (6 bases). Trimming removed 7 bases at V and 0 bases at J, with 10 bases between. Germline CDR1 is LNHDA and CDR2 is SQIVND (reference sequence). This CDR3 is built from 14 residues. The CDR3 bases are TGTGCCAGTACCCTTAGCGGCTCCTACAATGAGCAGTTCTTC. Its translation is CASTLSGSYNEQFF.

The genes are TRBV5-1 and TRBJ1-1, with TRBD1 matching 7 bases. Germline CDR1 is SGHRS and CDR2 is YFSETQ. Trimming removed 3 bases from V and 3 bases from J; junction bases left unmatched: 8. CDR3 size: 15 residues. The CDR3 region is CASSSKQGWDTEAFF. The DNA of the CDR3 is TGCGCCAGCAGCTCGAAACAGGGGTGGGACACTGAAGCTTTCTTT.

The chain is built from TRBV9 and TRBJ1-3; 8 bases are shared with TRBD1. V lost 5 bases to trimming and J lost 0 bases; unmatched junction nucleotides: 7. CDR1 SGDLS and CDR2 YYNGEE come from the germline V gene. This CDR3 comprises 16 residues. CDR3 sequence (DNA): TGTGCCAGCAGGAGGGGACAGGCAAGCTCTGGAAACACCATATATTTT. It specifies CASRRGQASSGNTIYF.

This clone appeared a few times. CDR3 residues: CAWRGAPNQPQHF. As DNA, the CDR3 is TGTGCCTGGAGGGGGGCCCCCAATCAGCCCCAGCATTTT. This chain links TRBV30 with TRBJ1-5; D is perhaps TRBD1 (6 bases). Trimming stripped 3 bases from V and 3 bases from J, with 9 bases between. The CDR3 has 13 amino acids. Germline CDR1 GTSNPN, CDR2 SVGIG (reference sequence). Variable domain in full (rest from reference TRBV30 and TRBJ1-5): SQTIHQWPATLVQPVGSPLSLECTVEGTSNPNLYWYRQAAGRGLQLLFYSVGIGQISSEVPQNLSASRPQDRQFILSSKKLLLSDSGFYLCAWRGAPNQPQHFGDGTRLSIL.

This chain joins TRBV4-3 and TRBJ2-5; D is ambiguous. The CDR3 spans 15 residues. Trimming cost V 0 bases and J 1 base, with 9 bases left between them. Germline CDR1 and CDR2: LGHNA and YSLEER. The CDR3 loop is CASSQDVDFQETQYF. The DNA for the CDR3 is TGCGCCAGCAGCCAAGATGTAGACTTCCAAGAGACCCAGTACTTC.

The CDR3 DNA is TGCAGCGTTGAAGATCCGACAGGGTCCCAAAAACTGTTTTTT. Its translation is CSVEDPTGSQKLFF. The V and J genes are TRBV29-1 and TRBJ1-4, with TRBD1 matching over 7 bases. Germline V lookup: CDR1 SQVTM, CDR2 ANQGSEA. The CDR3 totals 14 residues. The V gene end was trimmed by 0 bases and the J gene end by 9 bases; junction bases not matched to a gene: 7.

V gene TRBV2 combines with J gene TRBJ2-2; D remains ambiguous. V lost 10 bases and J 0 bases, leaving 3 bases between the germline ends. Germline V lookup: CDR1 SNHLY, CDR2 FYNNEI. There are 11 residues in the CDR3. CDR3 in DNA: TGTGCCATCGCGAACACCGGGGAGCTGTTTTTT. Protein product: CAIANTGELFF.

This clone was seen a single time. The gene calls are TRBV6-5 and TRBJ1-1, with D perhaps matching TRBD1 (5 bases). The CDR3 sequence is 15 residues long. CDR1 and CDR2 from the germline V gene are MNHEY and SVGAGI. V lost 6 bases, J lost 1 base, and 15 bases lay in between. CDR3 region: CASSSGRDPNTEAFF. CDR3 nucleotide sequence: TGTGCCAGCAGCTCCGGGAGGGACCCGAACACTGAAGCTTTCTTT.

The chain carries TRBV6-1 and TRBJ1-3; D uncertain. The CDR3 runs 15 residues. V gave up 1 base and J gave up 2 bases, with 9 bases separating them. Per the germline V gene, CDR1 is MNHNS and CDR2 is SASEGT. The CDR3, as DNA: TGTGCCAGCAGTGAAGGCCAGGCCCCTGGAAACACCATATATTTT. Translation gives CASSEGQAPGNTIYF.

The V and J genes are TRBV3-1 (or the pseudogene TRBV3-2) and TRBJ1-5; D is unclear. The CDR3 has 16 amino acids. The V end was cut by 1 base, the J end by 1 base, with 11 bases between. The V gene's germline CDR1 is LGHDT and CDR2 YNNKEL (reference sequence). For the CDR3, the DNA is TGTGCCAGCAGCCAAGGGCTACAGAACAGCAATCAGCCCCAGCATTTT. Its translation is CASSQGLQNSNQPQHF.

The gene calls are TRBV7-6 and TRBJ2-5; 10 bases are a match to TRBD2. Trimming at V came to 5 bases and at J to 1 base, leaving 7 bases not matched to a gene. Per the germline V gene, CDR1 is SGHVS and CDR2 is FNYEAQ. The CDR3 loop spans 16 amino acids. For the CDR3, the DNA is TGTGCCAGCAGCAACCCTAGCGGGGGCCTCCAAGAGACCCAGTACTTC. Protein sequence: CASSNPSGGLQETQYF.

The chain carries TRBV27 and TRBJ1-2; D may be TRBD1 (6 bases). This CDR3 is 16 amino acids long. With 6 bases removed from V and 1 base from J, the gap between germline ends came to 18 bases. Germline lookup yields CDR1 MNHEY and CDR2 SMNVEV (reference sequence). The CDR3 DNA sequence: TGTGCCAGCAGGGGGAAACAGGGTCTATTTAACTATGGCTACACCTTC. Translating gives CASRGKQGLFNYGYTF.

The chain combines TRBV9 with TRBJ1-4, with a weak D call TRBD1 (5 bases). Germline CDR1 and CDR2: SGDLS and YYNGEE. The ends were cut back, 4 bases at V and 7 bases at J, with 17 bases in the middle. The CDR3 consists of 15 residues. The CDR3 here is CASSNRQSTGEKLFF. As DNA, the CDR3 is TGTGCCAGCAGCAACCGACAGTCAACGGGTGAAAAACTGTTTTTT.

The rearrangement links TRBV3-1 (or the pseudogene TRBV3-2) to TRBJ1-2; TRBD1 is a possible D gene (6 bases). This CDR3 contains 14 residues. V lost 1 base to trimming and J lost 3 bases, with 9 bases between them. The germline V gene has CDR1 LGHDT and CDR2 YNNKEL (reference sequence). The CDR3 bases are TGTGCCAGCAGCCAAGCTGGACAGCACTATGGCTACACCTTC. Residues: CASSQAGQHYGYTF.

V gene TRBV7-3 combines with J gene TRBJ1-2; no reliable D call. The CDR3 spans 13 residues. The ends were cut back, 2 bases at V and 6 bases at J, with 10 bases in the middle. Looked up from germline, CDR1 is SGHTA and CDR2 is FQGTGA. CDR3 in amino acids: CASSLGPRDGYTF. The CDR3 nucleotides are TGTGCCAGCAGCTTAGGGCCGAGGGATGGCTACACCTTC. The full variable domain, its missing parts supplied by reference TRBV7-3 and TRBJ1-2, is GAGVSQTPSNKVTEKGKYVELRCDPISGHTALYWYRQSLGQGPEFLIYFQGTGAADDSGLPNDRFFAVRPEGSVSTLKIQRTERGDSAVYLCASSLGPRDGYTFGSGTRLTVV.

This rearrangement joins TRBV3-1 (or the pseudogene TRBV3-2) to TRBJ1-2, with TRBD1 matching 7 bases. CDR3 length: 16 residues. In germline, CDR1 is LGHDT, CDR2 YNNKEL (reference sequence). Losses at the gene ends were 1 base for V and 8 bases for J; bases not matched to a gene: 13. The CDR3 DNA reads as TGTGCCAGCAGCCAAGTGAACAGGGGCCACGTCGGCGGCTACACCTTC. Translated: CASSQVNRGHVGGYTF.

The rearrangement joins TRBV6-5 to TRBJ2-1; 9 bases fit TRBD1. Germline lookup yields CDR1 MNHEY and CDR2 SVGAGI. There are 15 residues in the CDR3. Losses at the gene ends were 5 bases for V and 2 bases for J; bases not matched to a gene: 4. CDR3 amino acids: CASSRTGEPYNEQFF. DNA for the CDR3: TGTGCCAGCAGTAGGACAGGGGAGCCCTACAATGAGCAGTTCTTC.

This clone was counted only a few times. The V gene is TRBV6-5, the J gene TRBJ1-2, with TRBD1 matching 7 bases. Germline V gene data show CDR1 as MNHEY and CDR2 as SVGAGI. This CDR3 comprises 13 residues. Trimming took 6 bases from V and 7 from J; bases not matched to a gene: 8. CDR3 nucleotides: TGTGCCAGCAGCCGGACAGGTGCAGGTGGCTACACCTTC. Protein: CASSRTGAGGYTF.

The genes are TRBV6-6 and TRBJ2-2, with a possible D match to TRBD1 (5 bases). From germline, CDR1 is MNHNY and CDR2 SVGAGI (reference sequence). V shed 2 bases and J shed 3 bases, with 13 bases lying between them. This CDR3 has 16 amino acids. CDR3 in DNA: TGTGCCAGCAGTTACATAGGGGTGATCGACACCGGGGAGCTGTTTTTT. It codes for CASSYIGVIDTGELFF.

This clone was observed many times. The chain uses TRBV2 and TRBJ2-2; 11 bases are shared with TRBD2. This CDR3 has 18 residues. Germline CDR1 and CDR2: SNHLY and FYNNEI. Trimming took 8 bases from V and 0 from J; bases not matched to a gene: 11. The CDR3 nucleotides read TGTGCCAGCCGCACCACTAGCGGGGGAAACCCGAACACCGGGGAGCTGTTTTTT. Translating it yields CASRTTSGGNPNTGELFF.

This chain connects TRBV10-1 to TRBJ1-1; no clear D. Per the germline V gene, CDR1 is WNHNN and CDR2 is SYGVQD (reference sequence). The CDR3 has 13 residues. Trimming took off 6 bases at V and 4 bases at J, with 12 bases between the two ends. The DNA for the CDR3 is TGCGCCAGCAGCCTCGAGGTTGGCACTGAAGCTTTCTTT. Its translation is CASSLEVGTEAFF.

This chain joins TRBV27 and TRBJ2-2, with D perhaps matching TRBD1 (5 bases). This CDR3 region has 15 residues. Germline-derived CDR1 and CDR2 are MNHEY and SMNVEV (reference sequence). The germline V and J ends were trimmed by 4 bases and 7 bases, with 16 bases remaining between them. The chain's CDR3 is CASSSFSAGNGELFF. The CDR3 DNA reads TGTGCCAGCAGTTCCTTTTCAGCAGGGAACGGGGAGCTGTTTTTT.

The rearrangement links TRBV7-9 to TRBJ2-1, with a weak D call TRBD2 (7 bases). From germline, CDR1 is SEHNR and CDR2 FQNEAQ (reference sequence). Trimming took 5 bases from V and 6 from J, leaving 17 bases between them. This CDR3 is 15 amino acids long. CDR3 residues: CASSLRGGQGNEQFF. CDR3 nucleotides: TGTGCCAGCAGCCTTAGGGGGGGCCAGGGCAATGAGCAGTTCTTC.

V gene TRBV30 combines with J gene TRBJ1-3, with TRBD1 identical over 11 bases. CDR3 length: 16 residues. The germline CDR1 and CDR2 sequences are GTSNPN and SVGIG (reference sequence). V shed 4 bases and J 3 bases; nucleotides not matched to a gene: 8. The CDR3 DNA is TGTGCCTGGAATGGGACAGGGGGGGGTAATGGAAACACCATATATTTT. This translates into CAWNGTGGGNGNTIYF.

In this sample, this clone turned up once. The sample has other DNA sequences that encode this CDR3 too. The rearrangement uses TRBV7-3 and TRBJ2-2; D unresolved. V was trimmed by 5 bases and J by 4 bases, leaving 8 bases between them. The CDR3 totals 13 residues. Germline lookup yields CDR1 SGHTA and CDR2 FQGTGA. CDR3 bases: TGTGCCAGCAGCCCCCGAGGCACCGGGGAGCTGTTTTTT. This sequence encodes CASSPRGTGELFF.

This clone was seen a single time. The chain has TRBV5-1 and TRBJ1-2; 8 positions match TRBD1. The trim removed 4 bases at V and 8 bases at J, leaving 13 bases unmatched. The CDR3 loop spans 15 amino acids. From germline, CDR1 is SGHRS and CDR2 YFSETQ. CDR3 bases: TGCGCCAGCAGCACCGACAGGGGTCGGGTTGGGGGCTACACCTTC. This sequence encodes CASSTDRGRVGGYTF. The complete variable domain, with remaining parts taken from reference TRBV5-1 and TRBJ1-2, reads KAGVTQTPRYLIKTRGQQVTLSCSPISGHRSVSWYQQTPGQGLQFLFEYFSETQRNKGNFPGRFSGRQFSNSRSEMNVSTLELGDSALYLCASSTDRGRVGGYTFGSGTRLTVV.

The chain employs TRBV6-5 and TRBJ2-3; possibly TRBD1 for D (5 bases). Deletions cut 2 bases from V and 4 bases from J, with 7 bases between. From germline, CDR1 is MNHEY and CDR2 SVGAGI. The CDR3 covers 13 residues. The CDR3 nucleotides read TGTGCCAGCAGTTACATGACAGCAGATACGCAGTATTTT. Amino acids: CASSYMTADTQYF.

The J gene is TRBJ1-1, the V gene TRBV11-2, with TRBD1 as a possible D gene (5 bases). V gave up 6 bases and J gave up 2 bases, with 10 bases separating them. This CDR3 is built from 13 residues. CDR1 SGHAT and CDR2 FQNNGV come from the germline V gene. The CDR3 here is CASRSTANTEAFF. The DNA of the CDR3 is TGTGCCAGCAGGTCGACAGCTAACACTGAAGCTTTCTTT. Combining the CDR3 with reference TRBV11-2 and TRBJ1-1 gives the whole variable domain EAGVAQSPRYKIIEKRQSVAFWCNPISGHATLYWYQQILGQGPKLLIQFQNNGVVDDSQLPKDRFSAERLKGVDSTLKIQPAKLEDSAVYLCASRSTANTEAFFGQGTRLTVV.